This paragraph covers one TCR beta chain sequence. Its antigen remains unidentified. The germline CDR1 and CDR2 sequences are MDHEN and SYDVKM. This CDR3 is 14 amino acids long. V dropped 1 base and J dropped 3 bases, with 10 bases sitting between them. The data belong to a study of CD8 T cells in ankylosing spondylitis. Study-wide results and limits: Typical of ankylosing spondylitis blood, it appeared, was a TCR beta motif of eight highly homologous variants. Some motif variants were previously reported in reactive arthritis synovial fluid and blood. Clones tied to disease were said to be significantly enriched in matched ankylosing spondylitis synovial fluid. Disease-linked clones, CD8+, were relatively rare in peripheral blood.

One entry per CDR3 protein results from TCRdb running MiXCR on the 5' RACE reads. This sample has 150,000 or so distinct CDR3 sequences, with 9.8% found just once. The source of this sequence is a female donor with ankylosing spondylitis or in good health (not recorded which). The genes are TRBV28 and TRBJ2-7, with D unclear. The specimen sequenced was blood, either unsorted or a sorted T cell fraction (not recorded which). CDR3 sequence (DNA): TGTGCCAGCAGTTTATCGGCCGGTGTCTACGAGCAGTACTTC. Translation gives CASSLSAGVYEQYF.